This T cell receptor beta chain originates from a study of blood T cell repertoires in COVID-19. As for the study in general: The United States, Italy and Spain were the sources of the acute and convalescent COVID-19 samples. PBMCs, B-cell-depleted T cells, or T cells were the source of the cDNA or gDNA that made up the material.

In germline, CDR1 is SSHAT, CDR2 FNYEAQ (reference sequence). V was clipped by 5 bases and J by 4 bases; unmatched bases: 13. This CDR3 is built from 16 residues. In the original workflow: Reference gene primer amplification in the assay estimated nucleated cell counts. TCRdb keeps only in-frame clones here, not all; method: immunoSEQ multiplex PCR. That table is the source of V, J and clone size, and D and trimming were worked out from the DNA. The sample lists about 70,000 clones; 70% to 90% were seen once. Sequencing was carried out using peripheral blood. The TCR originated in a woman older than 75 with active or convalescent COVID-19. The chain links TRBV7-7 to TRBJ2-5; 7 positions match TRBD2. As DNA, the CDR3 is TGTGCCAGCAGCGCTGGCGCGGGAGAGCCTAGAGAGACCCAGTACTTC. Translated, it gives CASSAGAGEPRETQYF.